These 30 T cell receptor beta chains were sequenced from one sample in a study of control samples from healthy donors and cancer patients. Profiled with immunoSEQ multiplex PCR; TCRdb holds only in-frame clones, not every one. The top ten hold 1.7% of the sample, which has under 150,000 clones, just over 90% seen once. Sequenced: PBMCs. These receptor sequences come from a middle-aged man with head and neck cancer.

The CDR3 nucleotides are TGCGCCAGCAGCCAAGGATTTACTAGCGGGGGAACCTACGAGCAGTACTTC. Protein: CASSQGFTSGGTYEQYF. V and J are TRBV4-3 and TRBJ2-7; 11 bases align to TRBD2. The CDR3 consists of 17 residues. Germline V gene data show CDR1 as LGHNA and CDR2 as YSLEER. The trim removed 1 base at V and 2 bases at J, leaving 7 bases unmatched.

The rearrangement joins TRBV4-1 to TRBJ2-5; D gene uncertain. CDR3 length: 16 amino acids. V was shortened by 4 bases and J by 0 bases, with 15 bases between the two germline ends. CDR1 is MGHRA, CDR2 YSYEKL, per germline. CDR3 loop: CASSPRPLRYQETQYF. CDR3 in DNA: TGCGCCAGCAGCCCCAGACCCCTACGGTACCAAGAGACCCAGTACTTC.

The chain joins TRBV5-4 to TRBJ2-1; no clear D gene. The CDR3 length is 16 residues. Germline-derived CDR1 and CDR2 are SGHNT and YYREEE (reference sequence). The V end lost 3 bases, the J end lost 0 bases, and 13 bases lay between the germline ends. Here the CDR3 DNA reads TGTGCCAGCAGCTCGGTGGGCGCCGGCTCCTACAATGAGCAGTTCTTC. Protein sequence: CASSSVGAGSYNEQFF.

The chain joins TRBV9 to TRBJ1-4; D gene ambiguous. Trimming left V 8 bases short and J 3 bases short, with 14 bases between. Germline V gene lookup returns CDR1 SGDLS and CDR2 YYNGEE. This CDR3 comprises 14 residues. CDR3 nucleotide sequence: TGTGCCAGAGTGAGGCCCGTGGCTAATGAAAAACTGTTTTTT. It specifies CARVRPVANEKLFF.

V is TRBV7-2 and J is TRBJ2-5; D not resolved. Germline values: CDR1 SGHTA, CDR2 FQGNSA. This CDR3 has 13 residues. V shed 2 bases and J shed 4 bases, with 8 bases lying between them. CDR3 nucleotide sequence: TGTGCCAGCAGCTTATACGGCGGAGAGACCCAGTACTTC. Translated: CASSLYGGETQYF.

The chain combines TRBV7-9 with TRBJ1-4; D is possibly TRBD1 (5 bases). With 0 bases removed from V and 7 bases from J, the gap between germline ends came to 9 bases. The CDR3 length is 14 residues. The germline gives CDR1 SEHNR, CDR2 FQNEAQ (reference sequence). CDR3 coding DNA: TGTGCCAGCAGCTTAGCGGCAGGGCGTGAAAAACTGTTTTTT. It translates to CASSLAAGREKLFF.

In DNA form, the CDR3 reads TGTGCCAGCAGCTCTACCAGGGGTGCTTCACCCCTCCACTTT. Amino acid sequence: CASSSTRGASPLHF. This chain joins TRBV7-8 and TRBJ1-6, with a possible D match to TRBD1 (6 bases). Germline loops: CDR1 SGHVS, CDR2 FQNEAQ. V gave up 4 bases and J gave up 9 bases, with 13 bases separating them. This CDR3 region has 14 residues.

This clone came up once. The V gene is TRBV28, the J gene TRBJ1-5; tentative D call: TRBD1 (5 bases). Germline V CDR1 and CDR2: MDHEN, SYDVKM. V was pared by 8 bases and J by 6 bases, with 23 bases between. CDR3 length: 16 residues. This chain's CDR3 is CASQTPQAGPTQPQHF. In DNA form, the CDR3 reads TGTGCCAGCCAGACCCCACAAGCGGGGCCTACTCAGCCCCAGCATTTT.

Only one count was recorded for this clone. The chain carries TRBV21-1 and TRBJ2-1; the DNA was not compared with TRBD2, the D call given in the table. TRBV21-1 is annotated as a pseudogene. CDR3 length: 16 amino acids. In DNA, the CDR3 is TGTGCCAGCAGACCCCAGAATGGAACTACCTACAATGAGCAGTTCTTC. Amino acids: CASRPQNGTTYNEQFF.

The rearrangement uses TRBV28 and TRBJ1-5; 8 nucleotides align to TRBD1. Germline CDR1 MDHEN, CDR2 SYDVKM. This CDR3 region has 17 residues. Trimming cost V 5 bases and J 6 bases; bases outside gene matches: 15. CDR3 nucleotide sequence: TGTGCCAGCAGTCCCTCGGGGACAGGAGGCGGGGGTCAGCCCCAGCATTTT. Translated, it gives CASSPSGTGGGGQPQHF.

About this clone: The junction does not match germline at one end; this may be a read error. The genes are TRBV20-1 and TRBJ2-7; no definite D call. CDR1 DFQATT and CDR2 SNEGSKA come from the germline V gene (reference sequence). The CDR3 runs 10 residues. The CDR3 region has the DNA TGCAGTGCTAGAGGCCCCTCACGTATATTC. This sequence encodes CSARGPSRIF.

This chain joins TRBV12-3 or TRBV12-4 and TRBJ2-3; D gene uncertain. Trimming removed 10 bases at V and 4 bases at J, with 12 bases between. This CDR3 is 12 amino acids long. CDR3 DNA sequence: TGTGCCACCCAATCCGTTGCAGATACGCAGTATTTT. Translating gives CATQSVADTQYF.

The rearrangement joins TRBV6-2 or TRBV6-3 to TRBJ2-1; D uncertain. The CDR3 extends over 15 amino acids. Trimming shortened V by 6 bases and J by 5 bases, and 17 bases separated the two germline ends. The germline CDR1 and CDR2 sequences are MNHEY and SVGEGT. CDR3 nucleotide sequence: TGTGCCAGCAGCTATACCTTTGTCAAGAACAATGAGCAGTTCTTC. This translates into CASSYTFVKNNEQFF.

This chain uses TRBV18 with TRBJ1-4; no clear D gene. With 3 bases removed from V and 0 bases from J, the gap between germline ends came to 8 bases. This CDR3 region has 15 residues. Per germline, CDR1 KGHSH and CDR2 LQKENI. CDR3 DNA sequence: TGTGCCAGCTCACCGGAGACTGCAACTAATGAAAAACTGTTTTTT. This codes for CASSPETATNEKLFF.

The rearrangement joins TRBV6-2 or TRBV6-3 to TRBJ1-1; possible D gene TRBD1, 6 bases. V was trimmed by 6 bases and J by 1 base, leaving 9 bases between them. CDR3 size: 13 residues. From germline, CDR1 is MNHEY and CDR2 SVGEGT. CDR3: CASSRGQNTEAFF. The CDR3 nucleotides are TGTGCCAGCAGCCGGGGACAGAACACTGAAGCTTTCTTT.

This clone was observed a single time. The chain combines TRBV28 with TRBJ2-7; 7 nucleotides match TRBD2. From germline, CDR1 is MDHEN and CDR2 SYDVKM. J lost 6 bases, V lost 6 bases, and 8 bases had no gene match. The CDR3 covers 13 residues. The CDR3 loop reads CASSPDWGGEQYF. The CDR3, as DNA: TGTGCCAGCAGCCCCGATTGGGGGGGCGAGCAGTACTTC.

The chain employs TRBV7-2 and TRBJ2-3; the match to TRBD2 covers 9 bases. This CDR3 comprises 16 residues. Germline CDR1 is SGHTA and CDR2 is FQGNSA. The ends lost 5 bases at V and 0 bases at J; junction bases unmatched: 6. The CDR3 sequence: CASSPQTSGSTDTQYF. The CDR3 nucleotides are TGTGCCAGCAGCCCCCAGACTAGCGGAAGCACAGATACGCAGTATTTT. Together with reference TRBV7-2 and TRBJ2-3, the CDR3 gives the full variable domain: GAGVSQSPSNKVTEKGKDVELRCDPISGHTALYWYRQSLGQGLEFLIYFQGNSAPDKSGLPSDRFSAERTGGSVSTLTIQRTQQEDSAVYLCASSPQTSGSTDTQYFGPGTRLTVL.

This sequence joins TRBV6-2 or TRBV6-3 and TRBJ2-1; 10 nucleotides align to TRBD1. Losses at the gene ends were 2 bases for V and 4 bases for J; bases not matched to a gene: 8. Germline loops: CDR1 MNHEY, CDR2 SVGEGT. This CDR3 has 17 residues. In DNA form, the CDR3 reads TGTGCCAGCAGTTACCAGTGGGGGGACAGGGGTTACAATGAGCAGTTCTTC. It is translated as CASSYQWGDRGYNEQFF.

The table lists this clone with a count of one. Other DNA sequences within the sample encode an identical CDR3. This chain uses TRBV28 with TRBJ2-7, with D tentatively TRBD1 (6 bases). The CDR3 covers 14 residues. The V and J ends lost 6 bases and 2 bases respectively, with 14 bases between them. Germline V lookup: CDR1 MDHEN, CDR2 SYDVKM. CDR3 nucleotide sequence: TGTGCCAGCAGCCTGACAGGCCCCCCCTACGAGCAGTACTTC. It is translated as CASSLTGPPYEQYF.

The V call is TRBV4-2, the J call TRBJ1-2; 8 bases map to TRBD1. The J segment lost 8 bases and the V segment lost 1 base, leaving 12 bases of the junction unmatched. The germline V gene has CDR1 LGHNA and CDR2 YNFKEQ. The CDR3 totals 16 residues. The CDR3: CASSQVPNQGARGYTF. The CDR3 nucleotides read TGTGCCAGCAGCCAAGTTCCCAACCAGGGGGCGCGGGGCTACACCTTC.

J is TRBJ1-2 and V is TRBV19, with D unclear. Germline V gene lookup returns CDR1 LNHDA and CDR2 SQIVND (reference sequence). CDR3 size: 17 residues. Trimming shortened V by 0 bases and J by 3 bases, and 17 bases separated the two germline ends. The CDR3 coding sequence is TGTGCCAGTAGTATAGATCCCTTCTTACCCGGGGACTATGGCTACACCTTC. Its protein is CASSIDPFLPGDYGYTF.

The gene calls are TRBV28 and TRBJ2-3; 10 positions match TRBD2. The CDR3 length is 16 residues. Germline CDR1 is MDHEN and CDR2 is SYDVKM. With V trimmed by 10 bases and J by 3 bases, 13 bases remained unmatched. The CDR3 DNA is TGTGCCACCAACGTCGGACTAGCGGCCCCGACAGATACGCAGTATTTT. Protein: CATNVGLAAPTDTQYF.

The chain carries TRBV30 and TRBJ1-2; 8 bases are shared with TRBD1. V was clipped by 3 bases and J by 8 bases; unmatched bases: 8. This CDR3 contains 13 residues. CDR1 is GTSNPN, CDR2 SVGIG, per germline (reference sequence). This chain's CDR3 is CAWSETGAWGYTF. The DNA for the CDR3 is TGTGCCTGGAGCGAGACAGGGGCTTGGGGCTACACCTTC.

This clone was observed a handful of times. This chain joins TRBV30 and TRBJ1-1; D is unclear. Germline CDR1 and CDR2: GTSNPN and SVGIG (reference sequence). The V gene lost 0 bases and the J gene lost 4 bases, with 9 bases spanning the gap. This CDR3 is built from 13 residues. This CDR3 is CAWSVFSSTEAFF. The CDR3 DNA is TGTGCCTGGAGTGTCTTTTCGAGCACTGAAGCTTTCTTT.

This chain uses TRBV7-2 with TRBJ2-3; 8 bases align to TRBD2. Germline V CDR1 and CDR2: SGHTA, FQGNSA. This CDR3 has 16 residues. V was pared by 4 bases and J by 2 bases, with 8 bases of the junction left unmatched. DNA of the CDR3: TGTGCCAGCAGCTACCTGGGCGGGGGGAACACAGATACGCAGTATTTT. This codes for CASSYLGGGNTDTQYF.

This chain joins TRBV19 and TRBJ2-1; TRBD2 is a possible D gene (5 bases). CDR3 length: 12 residues. CDR1 is LNHDA and CDR2 is SQIVND in the germline V gene (reference sequence). The ends were cut back, 9 bases at V and 6 bases at J, with 12 bases in the middle. CDR3 coding DNA: TGTGCCAGCAAGGACTGGAGCAATGAGCAGTTCTTC. Translated: CASKDWSNEQFF.

The chain joins TRBV5-5 to TRBJ2-1; 7 nucleotides agree with TRBD1. Per the germline V gene, CDR1 is SGHKS and CDR2 is YYEKEE (reference sequence). The V gene end was trimmed by 6 bases and the J gene end by 8 bases; junction bases not matched to a gene: 8. CDR3 length equals 13 residues. CDR3 DNA sequence: TGTGCCAGCAACTTAAACAGGGGTGATGAGCAGTTCTTC. This sequence encodes CASNLNRGDEQFF.

The rearrangement uses TRBV21-1 and TRBJ2-7. TRBV21-1 is reported as a pseudogene. CDR3 size: 13 residues. The CDR3 DNA sequence: TGTGCCAGCAGAACCCCCTCGGCAGACGAGCAGTACTTC. Its translation is CASRTPSADEQYF.

The rearrangement uses TRBV5-1 and TRBJ2-7; 11 nucleotides line up with TRBD1. The CDR3 is made up of 14 amino acids. The germline V gene encodes CDR1 SGHRS and CDR2 YFSETQ. The ends lost 2 bases at V and 7 bases at J; junction bases unmatched: 5. In DNA form, the CDR3 reads TGCGCCAGCAGCTTACGGACAGGGGGCCATGAGCAGTACTTC. Amino acids: CASSLRTGGHEQYF.

This chain links TRBV27 with TRBJ2-3; weak D call: TRBD2 (7 bases). V was cut by 7 bases and J by 0 bases, with 17 bases left in between. Germline CDR1 reads MNHEY; CDR2 reads SMNVEV (reference sequence). This CDR3 region has 16 residues. The CDR3: CASTPDEGGSTDTQYF. CDR3 nucleotides: TGTGCCAGCACCCCCGACGAGGGGGGGAGCACAGATACGCAGTATTTT.